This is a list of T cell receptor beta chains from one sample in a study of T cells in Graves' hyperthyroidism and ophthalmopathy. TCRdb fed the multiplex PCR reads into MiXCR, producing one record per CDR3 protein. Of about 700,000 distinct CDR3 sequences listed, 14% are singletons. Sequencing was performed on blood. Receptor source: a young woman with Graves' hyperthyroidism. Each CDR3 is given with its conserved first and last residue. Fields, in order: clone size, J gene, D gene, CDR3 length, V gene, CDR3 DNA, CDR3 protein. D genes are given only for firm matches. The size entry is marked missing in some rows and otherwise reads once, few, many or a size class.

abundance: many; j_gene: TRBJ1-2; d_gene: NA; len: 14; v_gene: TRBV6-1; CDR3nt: TGTGCCAGCAGTGAAAACGGCCGAAGGAATGGCTACACCTTC; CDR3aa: CASSENGRRNGYTF
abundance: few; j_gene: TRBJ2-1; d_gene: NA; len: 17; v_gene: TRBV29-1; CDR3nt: TGCAGCGTTGAAGATCAATATCGTGCGGCTAACTACAATGAGCAGTTCTTC; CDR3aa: CSVEDQYRAANYNEQFF
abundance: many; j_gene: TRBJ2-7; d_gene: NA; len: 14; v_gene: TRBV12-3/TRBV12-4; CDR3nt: TGTGCCAGCAGTTTGTTATTCGAACCCTACGAGCAGTACTTC; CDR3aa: CASSLLFEPYEQYF
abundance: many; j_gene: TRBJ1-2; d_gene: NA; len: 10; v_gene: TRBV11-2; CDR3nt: TGTGCCGTCGTCGGCTATGGCTACACCTTC; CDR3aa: CAVVGYGYTF
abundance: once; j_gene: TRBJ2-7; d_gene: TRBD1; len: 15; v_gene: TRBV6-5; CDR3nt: TGTGCCAGCAGGATCCGGGACAGAACATTCTACGAGCAGTACTTC; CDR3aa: CASRIRDRTFYEQYF
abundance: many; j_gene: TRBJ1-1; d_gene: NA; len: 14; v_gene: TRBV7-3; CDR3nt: TGTGCCAGCAGCCTGGAACGGACGAACACTGAAGCTTTCTTT; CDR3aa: CASSLERTNTEAFF
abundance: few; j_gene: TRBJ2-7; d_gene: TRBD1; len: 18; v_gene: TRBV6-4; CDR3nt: TGTGCCAGCAGTGACTTCCCGGGACAGGGGGAGAGCTCCTACGAGCAGTACTTC; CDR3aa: CASSDFPGQGESSYEQYF
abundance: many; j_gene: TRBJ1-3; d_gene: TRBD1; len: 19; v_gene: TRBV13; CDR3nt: TGTGCCAGCAGCTTGAGCCGGGACAGGGGGATCCACTCTGGAAACACCATATATTTT; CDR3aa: CASSLSRDRGIHSGNTIYF
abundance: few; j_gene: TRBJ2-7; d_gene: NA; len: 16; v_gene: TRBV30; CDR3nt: TGTGCCTGGAGTGTAATAGGAGGGACAGCTTCCTACGAGCAGTACTTC; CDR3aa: CAWSVIGGTASYEQYF
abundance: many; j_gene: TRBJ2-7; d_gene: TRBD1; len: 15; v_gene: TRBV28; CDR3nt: TGTGCCAGCAGTCGCCACAGGGGGAGCTCCTACGAGCAGTACTTC; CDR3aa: CASSRHRGSSYEQYF
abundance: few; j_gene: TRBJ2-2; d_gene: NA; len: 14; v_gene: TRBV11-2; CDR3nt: TGTGCCAGCAGCGCCCAGGGAGGTTCCGGGGAGCTGTTTTTT; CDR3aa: CASSAQGGSGELFF
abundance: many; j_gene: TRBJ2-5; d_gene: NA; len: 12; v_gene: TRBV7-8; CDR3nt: TGTGCCAGCAGCCCCCCACGGGAGACCCAGTACTTC; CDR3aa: CASSPPRETQYF
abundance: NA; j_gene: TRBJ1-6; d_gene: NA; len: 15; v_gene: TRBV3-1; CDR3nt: TGTGCCAGCAGCCAAGAAATTGGATTGGGTTCACCCCTCCACTTT; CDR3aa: CASSQEIGLGSPLHF
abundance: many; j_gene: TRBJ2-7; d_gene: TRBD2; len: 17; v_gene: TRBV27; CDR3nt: TGTGCCAGCAGCTCCGGGACTAGCGGGAGAAGGTCCTACGAGCAGTACTTC; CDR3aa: CASSSGTSGRRSYEQYF
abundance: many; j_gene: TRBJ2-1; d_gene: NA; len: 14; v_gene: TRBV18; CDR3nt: TGTGCCAGCTCACCACCCAACAGGAACAATGAGCAGTTCTTC; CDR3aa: CASSPPNRNNEQFF
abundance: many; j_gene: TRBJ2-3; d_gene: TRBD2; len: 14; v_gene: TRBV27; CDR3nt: TGTGCCAGCAGTAAGCGGGAGGGCACAGATACGCAGTATTTT; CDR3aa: CASSKREGTDTQYF
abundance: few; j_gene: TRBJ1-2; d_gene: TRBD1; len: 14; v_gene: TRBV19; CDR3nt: TGTGCCAGTAGTAGCGGGACAGGGATGTCTGGCTACACCTTC; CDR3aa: CASSSGTGMSGYTF
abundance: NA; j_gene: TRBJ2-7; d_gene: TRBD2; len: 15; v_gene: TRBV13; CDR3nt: TGTGCCAGCAGCTCACGACTAAATAGCGGGAGTGAGCAGTACTTC; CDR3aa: CASSSRLNSGSEQYF
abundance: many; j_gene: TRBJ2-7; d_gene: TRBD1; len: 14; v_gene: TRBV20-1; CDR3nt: TGCAGTGCTGCTGGACAGGTGATCTCCTACGAGCAGTACTTC; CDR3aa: CSAAGQVISYEQYF
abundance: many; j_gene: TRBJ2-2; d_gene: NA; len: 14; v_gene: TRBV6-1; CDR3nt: TGTGCCATCGGCCCGGGGCCCAACACCGGGGAGCTGTTTTTT; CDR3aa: CAIGPGPNTGELFF
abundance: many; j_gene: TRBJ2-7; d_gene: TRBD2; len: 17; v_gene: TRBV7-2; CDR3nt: TGTGCCAGCAGCTTTAATGATCTCCTAGCGGCCCCCTACGAGCAGTACTTC; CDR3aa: CASSFNDLLAAPYEQYF
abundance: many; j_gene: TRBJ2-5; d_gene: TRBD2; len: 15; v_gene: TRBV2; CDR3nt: TGTGCCAGCAGTGAGGGACTAGCGGGAGCAGAGACCCAGTACTTC; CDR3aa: CASSEGLAGAETQYF
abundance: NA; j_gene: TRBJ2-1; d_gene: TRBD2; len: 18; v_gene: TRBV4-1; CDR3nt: TGCGCCAGCAGCCAAGCCAAGGGAGTAGCGGGAGAGGGGAATGAGCAGTTCTTC; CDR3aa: CASSQAKGVAGEGNEQFF
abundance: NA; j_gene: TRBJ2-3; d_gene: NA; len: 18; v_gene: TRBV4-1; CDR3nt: TGCGCCAGCAGCCAGCCCCCGTGGTCCCTGGGGGAAACAGATACGCAGTATTTT; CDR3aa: CASSQPPWSLGETDTQYF
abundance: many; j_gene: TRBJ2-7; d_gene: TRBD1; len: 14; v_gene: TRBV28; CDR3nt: TGTGCCAGCAGCCTCCGGGACAGTGGACACGAGCAGTACTTC; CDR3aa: CASSLRDSGHEQYF
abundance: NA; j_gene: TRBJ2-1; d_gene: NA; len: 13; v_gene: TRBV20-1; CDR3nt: TGCAGTCTAGGGGGGGGGCGGTACAATGAGCAGTTCTTC; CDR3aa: CSLGGGRYNEQFF
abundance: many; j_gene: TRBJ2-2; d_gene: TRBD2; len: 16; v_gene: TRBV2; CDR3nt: TGTGCCAGCAGTGTCCTAGCGGGAGCGAACACCGGGGAGCTGTTTTTT; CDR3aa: CASSVLAGANTGELFF
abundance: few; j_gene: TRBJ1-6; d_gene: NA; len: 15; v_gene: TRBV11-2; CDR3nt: TGTGCCAGCAGCTTAGGTCTCAGGGTCGGCTCACCCCTCCACTTT; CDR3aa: CASSLGLRVGSPLHF
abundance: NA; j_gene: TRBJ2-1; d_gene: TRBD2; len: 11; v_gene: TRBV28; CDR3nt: TGTGCCAGCAGTTCACCGGGACTAGCGTTCTTC; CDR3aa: CASSSPGLAFF
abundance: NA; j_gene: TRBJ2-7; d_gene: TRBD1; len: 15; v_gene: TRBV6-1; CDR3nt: TGTGCCAGCCGCGGACAGGGTCAAATTCCCTACGAGCAGTACTTC; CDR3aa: CASRGQGQIPYEQYF
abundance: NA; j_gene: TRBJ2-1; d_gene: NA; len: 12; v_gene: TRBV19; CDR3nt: TGTGCCAGTAGTATGGGGAACAATGAGCAGTTCTTC; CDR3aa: CASSMGNNEQFF
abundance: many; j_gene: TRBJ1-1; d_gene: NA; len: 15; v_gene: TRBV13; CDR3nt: TGTGCCAGCAGCTTACGGCAGCCCGGAAACACTGAAGCTTTCTTT; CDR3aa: CASSLRQPGNTEAFF
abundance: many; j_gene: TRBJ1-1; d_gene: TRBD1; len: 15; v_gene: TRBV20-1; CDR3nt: TGCAGTGCTAGGGAGGGGGCCAGCGGGAACACTGAAGCTTTCTTT; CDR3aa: CSAREGASGNTEAFF
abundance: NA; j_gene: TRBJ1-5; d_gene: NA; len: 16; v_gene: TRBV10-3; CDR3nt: TGTACCATCAGTGAGGAGGCAGCTTATAGCAATCAGCCCCAGCATTTT; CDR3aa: CTISEEAAYSNQPQHF
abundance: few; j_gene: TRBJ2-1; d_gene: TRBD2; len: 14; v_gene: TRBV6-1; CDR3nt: TGTGCCAGCACCACCCCGAGCGGGAGGGACGGAGAGTTCTTC; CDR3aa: CASTTPSGRDGEFF
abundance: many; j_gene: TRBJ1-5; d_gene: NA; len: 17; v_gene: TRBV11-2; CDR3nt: TGTGCCAGCAGCCGTGTTAAGACGGATCCCCATCATCAGCCCCAGCATTTT; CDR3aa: CASSRVKTDPHHQPQHF
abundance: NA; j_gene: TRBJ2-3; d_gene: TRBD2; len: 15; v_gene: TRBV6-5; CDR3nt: TGTGCCAGCAGACACTCGGGGGGTGGCTCAGATACGCAGTATTTT; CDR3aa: CASRHSGGGSDTQYF
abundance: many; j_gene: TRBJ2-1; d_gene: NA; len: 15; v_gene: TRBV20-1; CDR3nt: TGCAGTGCTAGGGCCTTCATGAACTCCTACAATGAGCAGTTCTTC; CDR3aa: CSARAFMNSYNEQFF
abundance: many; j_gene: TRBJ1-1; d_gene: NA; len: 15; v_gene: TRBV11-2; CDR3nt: TGTGCCAGCAGCCTCCCCCCCGGGGAGGAACCTGAAGCTTTCTTT; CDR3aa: CASSLPPGEEPEAFF
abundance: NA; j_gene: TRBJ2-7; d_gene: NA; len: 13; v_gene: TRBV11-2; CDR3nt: TGTGCCAGTAGTATTAGAACTTCCTTGGAGCAGTACTTC; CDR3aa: CASSIRTSLEQYF
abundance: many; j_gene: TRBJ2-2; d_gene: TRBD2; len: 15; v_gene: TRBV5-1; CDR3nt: TGCGCCAGCAGCCGCGGGACTAGAAGCACCGGGGAGCTGTTTTTT; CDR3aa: CASSRGTRSTGELFF
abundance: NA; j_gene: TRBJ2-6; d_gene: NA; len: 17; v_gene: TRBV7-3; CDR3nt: TGTGCCAGCAGCCCGAGAGGGGACGGCTCTGGGGCCAACGTCCTGACTTTC; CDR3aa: CASSPRGDGSGANVLTF
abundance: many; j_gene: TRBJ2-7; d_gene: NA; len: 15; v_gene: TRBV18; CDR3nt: TGTGCCAGCTCACCACCATCACAGGAAGCCTACGAGCAGTACTTC; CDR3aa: CASSPPSQEAYEQYF
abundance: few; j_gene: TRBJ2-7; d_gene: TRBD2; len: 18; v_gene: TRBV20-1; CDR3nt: TGCAGTGCTAGAGATTTAACAGGCCCCGGGACTAGACTATACGAGCAGTACTTC; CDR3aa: CSARDLTGPGTRLYEQYF
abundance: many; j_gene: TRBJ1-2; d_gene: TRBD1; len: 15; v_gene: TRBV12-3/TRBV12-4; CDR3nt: TGTGCCAGCAGTCCGCGGACAGGGGCGGGTTCTAATGACACCTTC; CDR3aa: CASSPRTGAGSNDTF
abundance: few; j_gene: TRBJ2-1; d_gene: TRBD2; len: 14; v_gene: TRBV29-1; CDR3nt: TGCAGCGTTTCCGGACTAGCGGGAGTCGATGAGCAGTTCTTC; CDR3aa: CSVSGLAGVDEQFF
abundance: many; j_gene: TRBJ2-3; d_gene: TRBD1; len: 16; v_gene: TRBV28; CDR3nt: TGTGCCAGCAGTCCGATGCCGGGACAGGGAAGAGATACGCAGTATTTT; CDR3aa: CASSPMPGQGRDTQYF
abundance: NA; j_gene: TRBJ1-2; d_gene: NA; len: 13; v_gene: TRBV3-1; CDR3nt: TGTGCCAGCAGCCAGACAGCCCTCTATGGCTACACCTTC; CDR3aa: CASSQTALYGYTF
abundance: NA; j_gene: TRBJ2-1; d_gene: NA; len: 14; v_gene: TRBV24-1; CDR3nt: TGTGCCACCTCCACGGGGCTGGTAAGCAATGAGCAGTTCTTC; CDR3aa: CATSTGLVSNEQFF
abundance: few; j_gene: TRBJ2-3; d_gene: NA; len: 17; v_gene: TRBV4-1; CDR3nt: TGCGCCAGCAGCCTTGGAGTGGCAGGTGGACGCACAGATACGCAGTATTTT; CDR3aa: CASSLGVAGGRTDTQYF
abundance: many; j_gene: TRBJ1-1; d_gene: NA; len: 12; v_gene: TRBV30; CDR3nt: TGTGCCTGGAGTCCCTTGAACACTGAAGCTTTCTTT; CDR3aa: CAWSPLNTEAFF
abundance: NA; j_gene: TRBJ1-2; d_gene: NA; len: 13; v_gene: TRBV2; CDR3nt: TGTGCCAGCAGTTCCGGACAGAACTATGGCCACACCTTC; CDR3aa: CASSSGQNYGHTF
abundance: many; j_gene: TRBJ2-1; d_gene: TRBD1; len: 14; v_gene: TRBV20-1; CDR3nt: TGCAGTGCTAGGACGGAGACAGGGGGAAATGAGCAGTTCTTC; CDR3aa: CSARTETGGNEQFF
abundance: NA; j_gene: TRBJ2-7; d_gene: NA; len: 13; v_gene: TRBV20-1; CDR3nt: TGCAGTGCTAGCGTTGGCCCGGGGCACGAGCAGTACTTC; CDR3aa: CSASVGPGHEQYF
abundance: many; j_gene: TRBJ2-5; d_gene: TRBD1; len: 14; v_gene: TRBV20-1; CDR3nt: TGCAGTGCAAATTCGGACAGGGAGTTCGAGACCCAGTACTTC; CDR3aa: CSANSDREFETQYF
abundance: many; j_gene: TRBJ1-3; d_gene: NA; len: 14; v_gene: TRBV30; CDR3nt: TGTGCCTGGAGTCTAATGACAGGTGGAAACACCATATATTTT; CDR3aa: CAWSLMTGGNTIYF
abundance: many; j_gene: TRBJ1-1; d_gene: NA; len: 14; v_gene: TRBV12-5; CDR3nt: TGTGCTAGTGGTACGTCCGGGGGAGGCCCTGAAGCTTTCTTT; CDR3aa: CASGTSGGGPEAFF
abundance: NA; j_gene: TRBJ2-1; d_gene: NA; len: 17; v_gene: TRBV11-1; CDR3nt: TGCGCCAGCAGCCCGCAATTCGGCGGCCCAATGGGTAATGAGCAGTTCTTC; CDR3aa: CASSPQFGGPMGNEQFF
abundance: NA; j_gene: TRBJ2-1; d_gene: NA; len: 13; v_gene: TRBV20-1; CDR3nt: TGCAGTGCTAGAGACCCTACCTACAATGAGCAGTTCTTC; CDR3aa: CSARDPTYNEQFF